The following is a TCR beta chain sequence with its context. The CDR3 extends over 12 amino acids. The V and J ends lost 4 bases and 7 bases respectively, with 8 bases between them. The data derive from a study of blood T cell repertoires in COVID-19. How the authors handled the data: Counts of nucleated cells, estimated from reference gene primer amplification, were obtained. Clones were sequenced by immunoSEQ multiplex PCR, and TCRdb holds only the in-frame ones, with some missing. That table furnishes V, J and clone size, whereas the DNA furnished D and trimming. The sample shows about 84,000 clones, about 82% of them seen only once.

Input material: peripheral blood. This rearrangement joins TRBV12-3 or TRBV12-4 to TRBJ1-5; D gene ambiguous. This receptor was taken from a woman aged 80 or older with acute or convalescent COVID-19. Written as DNA, the CDR3 is TGTGCCAGCAGTTCCTCCCGGCAGCCCCAGCATTTT. Translation gives CASSSSRQPQHF.